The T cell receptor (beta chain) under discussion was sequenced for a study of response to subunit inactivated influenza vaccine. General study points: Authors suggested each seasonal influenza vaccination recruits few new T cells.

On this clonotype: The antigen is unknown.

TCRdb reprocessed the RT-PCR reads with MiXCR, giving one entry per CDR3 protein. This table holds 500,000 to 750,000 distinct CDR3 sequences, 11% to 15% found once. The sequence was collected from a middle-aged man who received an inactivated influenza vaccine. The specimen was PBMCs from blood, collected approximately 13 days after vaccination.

The CDR3 bases are TGCGCCAGCAGCCATATAGCGGGGGTCCCAGACTCCTACAATGAGCAGTTCTTC. Translating gives CASSHIAGVPDSYNEQFF. The J gene is TRBJ2-1, the V gene TRBV4-3; 9 bases map to TRBD2. Germline CDR1 LGHNA, CDR2 YSLEER. V lost 3 bases to trimming and J lost 0 bases; unmatched junction nucleotides: 9. The CDR3 is 18 amino acids.